This T cell receptor (beta chain) was sequenced for a study of blood T cell repertoires in COVID-19. Overall study context: Sample material is recorded as cDNA or gDNA derived from T cells, B-cell-depleted T cells, or PBMCs.

Source study methods: By means of reference gene primer amplification, nucleated cell counts were estimated. Repertoires were generated with immunoSEQ multiplex PCR, while TCRdb's copy carries only in-frame clones and drops some. V and J calls and clone size come straight from that table; D and trimming were deduced from the DNA. In the table there are 450,000 to 500,000 clones, approximately 83% of which are singletons. Germline loops: CDR1 LNHDA, CDR2 SQIVND (reference sequence). CDR3 length: 15 amino acids. Unmatched junction bases numbered 5, after V lost 3 bases and J lost 7 bases. Sequenced material: peripheral blood. The V call is TRBV19, the J call TRBJ2-2, with 10 bases aligning to TRBD1. The TCR originated in a human donor in a cohort sampled during active COVID-19. In DNA, the CDR3 is TGTGCCAGTAGTATGAGACAGGGGGCGGACGGGGAGCTGTTTTTT. Translated, it gives CASSMRQGADGELFF.